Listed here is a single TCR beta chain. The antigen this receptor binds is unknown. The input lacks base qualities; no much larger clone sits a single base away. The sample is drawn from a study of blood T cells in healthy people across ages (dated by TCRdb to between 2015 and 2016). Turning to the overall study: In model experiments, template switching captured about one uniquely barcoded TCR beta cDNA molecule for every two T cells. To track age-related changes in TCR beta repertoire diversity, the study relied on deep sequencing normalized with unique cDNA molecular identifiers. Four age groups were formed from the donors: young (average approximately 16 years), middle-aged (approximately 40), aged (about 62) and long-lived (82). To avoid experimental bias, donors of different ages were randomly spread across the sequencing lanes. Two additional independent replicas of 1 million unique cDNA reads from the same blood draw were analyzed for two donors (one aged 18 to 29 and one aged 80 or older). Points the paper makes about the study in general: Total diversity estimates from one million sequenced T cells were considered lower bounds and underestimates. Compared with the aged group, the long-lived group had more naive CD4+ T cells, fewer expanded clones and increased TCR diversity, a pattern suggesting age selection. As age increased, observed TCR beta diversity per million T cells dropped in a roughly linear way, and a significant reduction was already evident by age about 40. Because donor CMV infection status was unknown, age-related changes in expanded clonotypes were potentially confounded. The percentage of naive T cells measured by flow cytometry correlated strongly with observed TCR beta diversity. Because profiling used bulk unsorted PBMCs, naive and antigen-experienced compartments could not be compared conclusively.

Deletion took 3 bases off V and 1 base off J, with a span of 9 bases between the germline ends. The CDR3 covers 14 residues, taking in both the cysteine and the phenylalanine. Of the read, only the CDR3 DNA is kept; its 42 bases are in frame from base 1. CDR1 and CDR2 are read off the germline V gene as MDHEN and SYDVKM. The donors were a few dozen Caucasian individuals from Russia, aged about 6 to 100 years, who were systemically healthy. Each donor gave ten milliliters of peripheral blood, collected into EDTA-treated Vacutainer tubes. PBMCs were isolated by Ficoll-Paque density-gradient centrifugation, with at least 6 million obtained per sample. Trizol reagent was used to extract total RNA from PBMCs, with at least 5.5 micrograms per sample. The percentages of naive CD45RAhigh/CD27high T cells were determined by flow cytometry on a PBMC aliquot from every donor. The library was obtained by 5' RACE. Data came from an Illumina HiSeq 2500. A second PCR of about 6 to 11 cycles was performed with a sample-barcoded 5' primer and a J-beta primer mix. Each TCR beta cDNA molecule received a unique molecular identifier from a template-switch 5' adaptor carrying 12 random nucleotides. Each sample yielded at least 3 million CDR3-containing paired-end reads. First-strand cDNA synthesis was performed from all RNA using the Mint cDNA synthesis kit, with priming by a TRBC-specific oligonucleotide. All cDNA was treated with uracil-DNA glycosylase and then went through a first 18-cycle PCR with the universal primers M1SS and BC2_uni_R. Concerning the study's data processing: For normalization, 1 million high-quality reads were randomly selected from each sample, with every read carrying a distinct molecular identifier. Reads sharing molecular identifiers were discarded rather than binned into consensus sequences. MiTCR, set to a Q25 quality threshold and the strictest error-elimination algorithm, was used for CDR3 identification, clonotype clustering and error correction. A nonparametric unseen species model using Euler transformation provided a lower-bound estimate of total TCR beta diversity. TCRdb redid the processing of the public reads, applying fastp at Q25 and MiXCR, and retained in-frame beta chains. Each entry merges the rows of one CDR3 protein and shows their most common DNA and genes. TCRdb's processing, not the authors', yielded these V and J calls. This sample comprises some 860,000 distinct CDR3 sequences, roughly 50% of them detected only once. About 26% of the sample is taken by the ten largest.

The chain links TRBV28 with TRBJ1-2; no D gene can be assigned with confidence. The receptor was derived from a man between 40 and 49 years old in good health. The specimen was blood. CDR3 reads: CASSLDTLNYGYTF. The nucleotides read TGTGCCAGCAGTTTGGATACGCTTAACTATGGCTACACCTTC.